Below are 29 T cell receptor beta chains sequenced from a single sample in a study of CD8+ T cells in alopecia areata. The sorting of pooled cutaneous lymph node cells relied on CD4, CD8alpha, NKG2D, NKG2ACE and other markers. Extraction and reverse transcription of RNA yielded cDNA as the sequencing template. Sequenced by immunoSEQ multiplex PCR; TCRdb stores in-frame clones only, minus some. The sample yields 7,500 to 10,000 clones, without any singletons. Sequencing used CD8+ T cells sorted from a lymph node. All receptors come from a C3H/HeJ mouse with alopecia areata. This mouse strain has H2-k as its MHC haplotype.

This clone was picked up many times. One end of the junction does not line up with germline, which may come from a read error. Gene names are the mouse ones. The sample has other DNA sequences that encode this CDR3 too. The part of the CDR3 DNA that was read is TGCGCCAGCAGTATAGACAGGGGTGCAGAA. Amino acids: CASSIDRGAE. The whole CDR3 protein is CASSIDRGAETLYF. The rearrangement uses TRBV19 and TRBJ2-3; 7 positions match TRBD1. The read ends 4 residues early relative to the CDR3; the germline J gene fills the gap. The CDR3 consists of 14 residues. CDR1 is FNHDT and CDR2 is SITEND in the germline V gene (reference sequence).

This clone was recorded at least ten times. Genes and germline are mouse. The read falls 4 residues short of the CDR3 end, and the missing part is taken from the germline J gene. The V gene is TRBV19, the J gene TRBJ2-7; D gene uncertain. The CDR3 loop spans 13 amino acids. Germline V gene lookup returns CDR1 FNHDT and CDR2 SITEND (reference sequence). The V gene lost 5 bases and the J gene lost 3 bases, with 12 bases spanning the gap. The CDR3 bases that were read are TGTGCCAGCAGCCCCGTTCGACACTAT. This codes for CASSPVRHY. From start to end, the CDR3 is CASSPVRHYEQYF.

This clone was found many times. The germline and genes are mouse ones. The read comes to an end 4 residues before the CDR3 does, leaving the germline J gene to fill in the end. This chain uses TRBV14 with TRBJ2-1, with TRBD2 matching over 10 bases. Losses at the gene ends were 3 bases for V and 3 bases for J; bases not matched to a gene: 3. This CDR3 comprises 15 residues. Looked up from germline, CDR1 is SGHDT and CDR2 is FRDEAV. CDR3 DNA (partial): TGTGCCAGCAGTTCCGGGACTGGGGTCTATGCT. This gives the protein CASSSGTGVYA. The whole CDR3 protein is CASSSGTGVYAEQFF.

This clone was detected many times. The germline and genes are mouse ones. Read data end 4 residues before the CDR3 end; the end is taken from the germline J gene. The rearrangement joins TRBV13-2 to TRBJ2-5; D is perhaps TRBD1 (5 bases). Per germline, CDR1 NNHNN and CDR2 SYGAGS (reference sequence). The CDR3 spans 14 residues. CDR3 protein: CASGDGTLRDTQYF. The CDR3 DNA, read in part, is TGTGCCAGCGGTGATGGGACACTAAGGGAC.

This clone was detected ten times or more. Each gene name is a mouse one. The read falls 4 residues short of the CDR3 end, and the missing part is taken from the germline J gene. This rearrangement joins TRBV5 to TRBJ1-2, with 11 bases identical to TRBD1. V trimming: 4 bases; J trimming: 2 bases; junction bases outside the gene matches: 6. Germline V gene sequence: CDR1 LGHNA, CDR2 YNLKQL (reference sequence). The CDR3 length is 16 residues. Incomplete CDR3 DNA: TGTGCCAGCAGCCCCCGAAGGGACAGGGGGAACTCC. It specifies CASSPRRDRGNS. The whole CDR3 sequence is CASSPRRDRGNSDYTF.

As concerns this clone: Here the gene names and germline are mouse. The read terminates 3 residues ahead of where the CDR3 ends, so the germline J gene completes it. The rearrangement links TRBV13-2 to TRBJ1-6, with D maybe TRBD1 (6 bases). TRBJ1-6 is classed as an ORF, of uncertain function. Trimming removed 3 bases from V and 6 bases from J, with 7 bases in between. The CDR3 extends over 13 amino acids. Per germline, CDR1 NNHNN and CDR2 SYGAGS (reference sequence). The CDR3: CASGGTVNSPLYF. CDR3 DNA, as far as it was read: TGTGCCAGCGGTGGGACAGTTAATTCGCCC.

This clone was counted ten times or more. These gene names are mouse names. The read halts 4 residues ahead of the CDR3 end, with the missing end drawn from the germline J gene. V is TRBV14 and J is TRBJ2-5; the D gene is possibly TRBD1 (5 bases). This CDR3 contains 15 residues. Germline CDR1 is SGHDT and CDR2 is FRDEAV. Trimming took off 4 bases at V and 0 bases at J, with 12 bases between the two ends. The sequenced CDR3 bases are TGTGCCAGCAGTCCTAAGGACATTAACCAAGAC. It yields the protein CASSPKDINQD. The whole CDR3 region reads CASSPKDINQDTQYF.

This clone occurred many times. Genes and germline are mouse. The observed sequence ends 4 residues before the CDR3 terminus, with the missing tail filled in from the germline J gene. V is TRBV13-3 and J is TRBJ2-1; TRBD1 agrees at 8 bases. The V segment lost 3 bases and the J segment 4 bases; nucleotides outside the gene matches: 3. In germline, CDR1 is NNHDY, CDR2 SYVADS. The CDR3 totals 14 residues. This chain's CDR3 is CASSGRGPYAEQFF. The CDR3 bases that were read are TGTGCCAGCAGTGGCAGGGGGCCTTATGCT.

This clone counts as medium-sized. All gene names here are mouse names. The CDR3 end falls 4 residues outside the read, so it is completed with the germline J gene. The V call is TRBV19, the J call TRBJ2-2; tentatively, D is TRBD1 (6 bases). Germline CDR1 and CDR2: FNHDT and SITEND (reference sequence). V gave up 2 bases and J gave up 2 bases, with 7 bases separating them. The CDR3 extends over 14 amino acids. CDR3 bases read: TGTGCCAGCAGTATCACAGGGAACACCGGG. Translation gives CASSITGNTG. From start to end, the CDR3 is CASSITGNTGQLYF.

This clone came up many times. Germline and genes: mouse. Partial CDR3 DNA: TGTGCCAGCGGTCCTTGGGGGGGCTATGCT. Residues: CASGPWGGYA. The CDR3 reads in full as CASGPWGGYAEQFF. The genes are TRBV13-2 and TRBJ2-1; 8 bases map to TRBD2. The read gets to within 4 residues of the CDR3 end, and the germline J gene fills in the rest. Per the germline V gene, CDR1 is NNHNN and CDR2 is SYGAGS (reference sequence). The V segment lost 4 bases and the J segment 3 bases; nucleotides outside the gene matches: 3. The CDR3 sequence is 14 residues long.

There are a few counts of this clone. A much larger clonotype is one base distant, so this may be a read error. The genes and germline here are from mouse. The read terminates 4 residues ahead of where the CDR3 ends, so the germline J gene completes it. This rearrangement joins TRBV13-3 to TRBJ2-1; 11 nucleotides match TRBD1. The CDR3 sequence is 14 residues long. CDR1 and CDR2 from the germline V gene are NNHDY and SYVADS. With V trimmed by 5 bases and J by 3 bases, 1 base remained unmatched. The CDR3 loop is CASRGTGGYAEQFF. Incomplete CDR3 DNA: TGTGCCAGCAGGGGGACAGGGGGCTATGCT.

Relative to its sample, this clone is large. Gene names and germline refer to mouse. The CDR3 here is CASSIAQGRTEVFF. The sequenced part of the CDR3 DNA is TGTGCCAGCAGTATAGCACAGGGGAGGACA. This sequence joins TRBV19 and TRBJ1-1; 7 positions agree with TRBD1. The sequence runs out 4 residues before the end of the CDR3; the remainder is reconstructed from the germline J gene. The germline gives CDR1 FNHDT, CDR2 SITEND (reference sequence). The CDR3 contains 14 residues.

This clone came up a few times. The gene symbols are mouse symbols. The read ends 3 residues early relative to the CDR3; the germline J gene fills the gap. This chain links TRBV1 with TRBJ1-6, with 12 bases matching TRBD1. TRBJ1-6 is annotated as an ORF whose role is uncertain. V shed 4 bases and J 6 bases; nucleotides not matched to a gene: 4. Per germline, CDR1 NSQYPW and CDR2 LRSPGD (reference sequence). This CDR3 has 16 amino acids. CDR3 bases read: TGCACCTGCAGTGGGGGACAGGGGGCGACTAATTCGCCC. Translating gives CTCSGGQGATNSP. The full CDR3 protein reads CTCSGGQGATNSPLYF.

This clone was detected many times. Mouse germline and gene names are used. From the germline J gene comes the end of the CDR3, since the read stops 4 residues before it. J is TRBJ1-1 and V is TRBV5; tentative D call: TRBD1 (6 bases). Germline lookup yields CDR1 LGHNA and CDR2 YNLKQL (reference sequence). Trimming removed 3 bases at V and 0 bases at J, with 8 bases between. CDR3 length equals 14 residues. CDR3 bases read: TGTGCCAGCAGCCACCGGGACACAAACACA. Protein product: CASSHRDTNT. The CDR3 reads in full as CASSHRDTNTEVFF.

In this sample, this clone turned up many times. Germline and genes: mouse. CDR3 sequence: CASAGRNTEVFF. The CDR3 DNA, read in part, is TGTGCCAGCGCTGGCAGAAACACA. V gene TRBV13-3 combines with J gene TRBJ1-1; D is unclear. With the read ending 4 residues before the CDR3 end, the germline J gene is used to fill in that end. With 7 bases removed from V and 1 base from J, the gap between germline ends came to 8 bases. The germline V gene encodes CDR1 NNHDY and CDR2 SYVADS. The CDR3 loop spans 12 amino acids.

This clone was seen only a few times. Here the gene names and germline are mouse. The missing CDR3 end, 4 residues past where the read stops, is filled in from the germline J gene. J is TRBJ2-5 and V is TRBV13-3; 13 bases are a match to TRBD2. Germline trimming cut 5 bases from V and 0 bases from J; bases unmatched to any gene: 6. There are 17 residues in the CDR3. CDR1 is NNHDY and CDR2 is SYVADS in the germline V gene. CDR3 bases read: TGTGCCAGCAGACCCGGGACTGGGGGGGTTAACCAAGAC. Protein sequence: CASRPGTGGVNQD. The full CDR3 is CASRPGTGGVNQDTQYF. The whole variable domain, filled in from reference TRBV13-3 and TRBJ2-5, reads EAAVTQSPRSKVAVTGGKVTLSCHQTNNHDYMYWYRQDTGHGLRLIHYSYVADSTEKGDIPDGYKASRPSQENFSLILELASLSQTAVYFCASRPGTGGVNQDTQYFGPGTRLLVL.

This clone has a count of ten or more. All gene names here are mouse names. The CDR3 is cut off 3 residues early in the read; its end comes from the germline J gene. The genes are TRBV31 and TRBJ1-6; D is unclear. TRBJ1-6 is an ORF; its function is uncertain. Trimming removed 0 bases from V and 7 bases from J, with 7 bases in between. In germline, CDR1 is GKSSPN, CDR2 SITVG. CDR3 length equals 13 residues. The CDR3 DNA, read in part, is TGTGCCTGGAGTCTAGTGGGGAATTCGCCC. Translation: CAWSLVGNSP. The entire CDR3 protein is CAWSLVGNSPLYF.

This clone was seen at least ten times. The gene names given are mouse names. With the read ending 4 residues before the CDR3 end, the germline J gene is used to fill in that end. The J gene is TRBJ2-2, the V gene TRBV1; D might be TRBD1 (6 bases). V was pared by 2 bases and J by 4 bases, with 17 bases between. Germline CDR1 NSQYPW, CDR2 LRSPGD (reference sequence). The CDR3 has 17 amino acids. CDR3 loop: CTCSATLKGVGTGQLYF. CDR3 DNA (partial): TGCACCTGCAGTGCAACGTTGAAGGGGGTGGGCACCGGG.

This clone was detected only a few times. Gene names denote mouse genes. The read ends 4 residues before the CDR3 terminus; that terminus is restored from the germline J gene. The V and J genes are TRBV19 and TRBJ2-7, with 8 bases fitting TRBD2. Germline V gives CDR1 FNHDT, CDR2 SITEND (reference sequence). The CDR3 extends over 15 amino acids. Trimming took 2 bases from V and 0 from J; bases not matched to a gene: 4. CDR3 DNA, as far as it was read: TGTGCCAGCAGTATGTCTGGGGGGTCCTCCTAT. It is translated as CASSMSGGSSY. The full CDR3 sequence reads CASSMSGGSSYEQYF.

This clone is labeled medium-sized. The gene names given are mouse names. The read is 4 residues too short to cover the CDR3 end, so that end is filled in from the germline J gene. This chain uses TRBV13-3 with TRBJ2-3; D is ambiguous. V gave up 0 bases and J gave up 0 bases, with 8 bases separating them. Looked up from germline, CDR1 is NNHDY and CDR2 is SYVADS. This CDR3 has 15 amino acids. The DNA read from the CDR3 is TGTGCCAGCAGTGATGCTAGAGGGAGTGCAGAA. Protein product: CASSDARGSAE. The whole CDR3 protein reads CASSDARGSAETLYF.

By share of the sample, this clone is medium-sized (0.01 to 0.1%). The gene names here belong to mouse. The read finishes 4 residues shy of the CDR3 end, and the germline J gene is used to complete it. The V call is TRBV17, the J call TRBJ1-2; tentatively, D is TRBD1 (6 bases). V was trimmed by 4 bases and J by 4 bases, leaving 10 bases between them. Germline CDR1 is MNHDT and CDR2 is YYDKIL. This CDR3 is built from 13 residues. The CDR3 bases that were read are TGTGCTAGCAGTAAGGGGGAGAGCTCC. Amino acid sequence: CASSKGESS. The full CDR3 reads CASSKGESSDYTF.

This clone was recorded many times. The gene names given are mouse names. The CDR3 extends 4 residues past the end of the read, so its final part is completed from the germline J gene. The J gene is TRBJ1-2, the V gene TRBV1; tentative D call: TRBD1 (5 bases). Germline V gives CDR1 NSQYPW, CDR2 LRSPGD (reference sequence). The CDR3 has 15 residues. Trimming took off 2 bases at V and 3 bases at J, with 13 bases between the two ends. The chain's CDR3 is CTCSAKTPRDSDYTF. The covered CDR3 bases are TGCACCTGCAGTGCAAAGACTCCCAGGGACTCC.

This clone was recorded many times. Genes here carry mouse names. This CDR3 is CASSYRGDTGQLYF. Partial CDR3 DNA: TGTGCCAGCAGTTACAGGGGGGACACCGGG. This chain uses TRBV19 with TRBJ2-2, with TRBD1 matching over 8 bases. The sequence runs out 4 residues before the end of the CDR3; the remainder is reconstructed from the germline J gene. CDR1 is FNHDT, CDR2 SITEND, per germline (reference sequence). The CDR3 is 14 amino acids. The V segment lost 4 bases and the J segment 3 bases; nucleotides outside the gene matches: 2.

In this sample, this clone turned up many times. Any gene name here is a mouse gene name. The CDR3 end lies 3 residues beyond the end of the read and is filled in from the germline J gene. This rearrangement joins TRBV14 to TRBJ1-6; tentative D call: TRBD1 (6 bases). TRBJ1-6 is recorded as an ORF, its role being uncertain. Trimming took off 5 bases at V and 2 bases at J, with 14 bases between the two ends. This CDR3 is built from 16 residues. The germline CDR1 and CDR2 sequences are SGHDT and FRDEAV. The CDR3 bases that were read are TGTGCCAGCAGCCCCCTCAGGGGAACCTATAATTCGCCC. Protein product: CASSPLRGTYNSP. The full CDR3 reads CASSPLRGTYNSPLYF.

There are many counts of this clone. Genes and germline come from the mouse. With the read ending 4 residues before the CDR3 end, the germline J gene is used to fill in that end. This chain uses TRBV19 with TRBJ2-3; D ambiguous. Trimming took 2 bases from V and 0 from J, leaving 7 bases between them. Germline V gives CDR1 FNHDT, CDR2 SITEND (reference sequence). This CDR3 is built from 14 residues. Partial CDR3 DNA: TGTGCCAGCAGTATCCAGGCTAGTGCAGAA. Residues: CASSIQASAE. The whole CDR3 is CASSIQASAETLYF.

The sample holds many counts of this clone. Here the gene names and germline are mouse. The read stops 4 residues short of the end of the CDR3; the missing end is completed from the germline J gene. This sequence joins TRBV13-3 and TRBJ2-4, with 10 bases aligning to TRBD2. The CDR3 sequence is 15 residues long. The germline V gene has CDR1 NNHDY and CDR2 SYVADS. V trimming: 3 bases; J trimming: 2 bases; junction bases outside the gene matches: 3. Here the CDR3 reads CASSGGLGNQNTLYF. Incomplete CDR3 DNA: TGTGCCAGCAGTGGGGGACTGGGGAATCAAAAC.

This clone was counted at least ten times. Gene and germline names: mouse. The CDR3 goes on 4 residues after the read ends, and that part is filled in from the germline J gene. V and J are TRBV5 and TRBJ2-5, with a possible D match to TRBD1 (7 bases). In germline, CDR1 is LGHNA, CDR2 YNLKQL (reference sequence). The CDR3 sequence is 16 residues long. Here the CDR3 reads CASSQEIGGAEDTQYF. The CDR3 DNA, read in part, is TGTGCCAGCAGCCAAGAAATAGGGGGCGCGGAAGAC.

This clone was seen more than once but under ten times. Gene and germline names: mouse. The read terminates 4 residues before the CDR3 end, so the remaining end is supplied by the germline J gene. This chain links TRBV19 with TRBJ2-5, with D perhaps matching TRBD2 (6 bases). CDR1 is FNHDT and CDR2 is SITEND in the germline V gene (reference sequence). The CDR3 spans 13 residues. CDR3 DNA (partial): TGTGCCAGCAGTATAGACTGGGAAGAC. Translating gives CASSIDWED. The entire CDR3 protein reads CASSIDWEDTQYF.

This clone was observed at least ten times. The listed genes are named as in mouse. The sequenced fragment ends 4 residues before the CDR3 boundary, so the rest is inferred from the germline J gene. V usage is TRBV19 and J usage is TRBJ1-1; D is possibly TRBD1 (6 bases). The V gene's germline CDR1 is FNHDT and CDR2 SITEND (reference sequence). This CDR3 is 12 amino acids long. The covered CDR3 bases are TGTGCCAGCAGTAGGGGGGCTACA. Translation gives CASSRGAT. The whole CDR3 protein reads CASSRGATEVFF.